A single sample is the source of the 8 T cell receptor beta chains below, sequenced in a study of breast tumors, draining lymph nodes, adjacent tissues. Samples came from axillary lymph nodes draining the breast cancer. One entry per CDR3 protein, called by TCRdb with MiXCR from the multiplex PCR reads. This repertoire shows some 140,000 distinct CDR3 sequences, 20% to 25% found once; its top ten account for roughly 2.5%. Material for sequencing was axillary lymph node tissue. Source of these receptors: a female donor with breast cancer. Some clones in this sample may be carry-over from other donors' samples.

This clonotype was observed at least ten times. The J gene is TRBJ1-2, the V gene TRBV28; TRBD1 matches at 7 bases. Per germline, CDR1 MDHEN and CDR2 SYDVKM. Trimming took 3 bases from V and 4 from J; bases not matched to a gene: 5. This CDR3 is built from 14 residues. The CDR3 reads CASSLPGQRYGYTF. DNA for the CDR3: TGTGCCAGCAGTTTGCCGGGACAGCGCTATGGCTACACCTTC.

For this clonotype: This could be a read error, since a much larger clone is one nucleotide away. The chain combines TRBV19 with TRBJ2-3, with 7 nucleotides matching TRBD1. The CDR3 length is 13 residues. J was trimmed by 10 bases and V by 5 bases; bases with no gene match: 9. Per the germline V gene, CDR1 is LNHDA and CDR2 is SQIVND (reference sequence). CDR3 sequence (DNA): TGTGCCAGTAGTGTACAGGGGATGGATGCGCAGTATTTT. Translation: CASSVQGMDAQYF.

Regarding this clonotype: The CDR3 does not close with the conserved phenylalanine or tryptophan, likely indicating a read error. The chain couples TRBV28 to TRBJ1-2; the match to TRBD1 covers 12 bases. CDR1 MDHEN and CDR2 SYDVKM come from the germline V gene. This CDR3 has 13 residues. Losses at the gene ends were 8 bases for V and 4 bases for J; bases not matched to a gene: 2. Here the CDR3 reads CASGTGGIYGYTI. The DNA of the CDR3 is TGTGCCAGCGGGACAGGGGGCATCTATGGCTACACCATC.

This clonotype was seen a handful of times. The CDR3 DNA follows: TGTGCCAGCAGTGGGACCGACCTCATCGTCTACAATGAGCAGTTCTTC. Translation: CASSGTDLIVYNEQFF. The rearrangement uses TRBV6-1 and TRBJ2-1, with D unresolved. The germline V gene has CDR1 MNHNS and CDR2 SASEGT. V gave up 4 bases and J gave up 3 bases, with 16 bases separating them. This CDR3 is 16 amino acids long.

Points on this clonotype: This may be a read error, as it is one base from a much larger clone. This chain joins TRBV20-1 and TRBJ2-1, with 10 positions matching TRBD1. The CDR3 contains 14 residues. In germline, CDR1 is DFQATT, CDR2 SNEGSKA (reference sequence). The CDR3 sequence: CSATRGQGLHERFF. CDR3 coding DNA: TGCAGTGCCACGCGGGGACAGGGGCTCCATGAGCGGTTCTTC.

The rearrangement uses TRBV18 and TRBJ1-6; tentative D call: TRBD1 (6 bases). Germline V gene sequence: CDR1 KGHSH, CDR2 LQKENI. This CDR3 has 15 residues. V lost 1 base and J lost 5, with 9 bases in between. CDR3 amino acids: CASSPRDIDNSPLHF. DNA of the CDR3: TGTGCCAGCTCACCACGGGACATAGATAATTCACCCCTCCACTTT.

In the case of this clonotype: Sequence at one end of the junction differs from germline and may be a read error. This chain links TRBV6-5 with TRBJ2-2, with TRBD2 as a possible D gene (7 bases). The germline gives CDR1 MNHEY, CDR2 SVGAGI. CDR3 length: 14 amino acids. The CDR3 spells CASSCSGGTRELFF. As DNA, the CDR3 is TGTGCCAGCAGTTGCTCGGGGGGCACCAGGGAGCTGTTTTTT.

V usage is TRBV12-1 and J usage is TRBJ2-7. TRBV12-1 is tagged as a pseudogene. This CDR3 comprises 14 residues. CDR3 sequence (DNA): TGTGCCAGCAGCTTTAGCGGGAGGGCCTCCGAGCAGTACTTC. Its protein is CASSFSGRASEQYF.